This TCR beta chain comes out of a study of cytotoxic CD8 clonotypes in ibrutinib-treated CLL. Study details: The patients, under 13 relapsed/refractory and approximately 14 treatment-naive, included about 18 who were IGHV unmutated. The study's findings and limits: Baseline clonality, higher than in age-matched healthy donors, tracked circulating CD8+ T-cell counts.

This CDR3 has 13 amino acids. The V gene's germline CDR1 is SGHRS and CDR2 YFSETQ. V was pared by 6 bases and J by 3 bases, with 10 bases between. Of note for this clone: Its target is not known.

Investigators sought sequencing depths of between 1 in 200,000 and 1 in 1 million T cells. This table comes from immunoSEQ multiplex PCR, and its TCRdb copy is limited to in-frame clones, with some not included. The sample shows just over 200,000 clones, just under 80% of them seen only once. The input for sequencing was PBMCs, taken after 12 months of ibrutinib treatment. The chain carries TRBV5-1 and TRBJ1-5; D gene unclear. The receptor was derived from a human donor with chronic lymphocytic leukemia. As DNA, the CDR3 is TGCGCCAGCACCTCCGGTCCCAATCAGCCCCAGCATTTT. It specifies CASTSGPNQPQHF. The whole variable domain, remainder taken from reference TRBV5-1 and TRBJ1-5, is KAGVTQTPRYLIKTRGQQVTLSCSPISGHRSVSWYQQTPGQGLQFLFEYFSETQRNKGNFPGRFSGRQFSNSRSEMNVSTLELGDSALYLCASTSGPNQPQHFGDGTRLSIL.